A single sample gave rise to the 28 T cell receptor beta chains below, sequenced in a study of blood T cell repertoires in COVID-19. Sequenced by immunoSEQ multiplex PCR; TCRdb stores in-frame clones only, minus some. The sample has about 60,000 clones; about 93% are singletons. The specimen was peripheral blood. These receptors came from a human donor with active COVID-19. The donor label of this sample is uncertain.

This clone appeared a few times. DNA for the CDR3: TGTGCCAGTAGTAGCCGGGACAGGGGTCGTACCACTGAAGCTTTCTTT. Protein product: CASSSRDRGRTTEAFF. The rearrangement joins TRBV19 to TRBJ1-1; 10 bases fit TRBD1. Germline values: CDR1 LNHDA, CDR2 SQIVND (reference sequence). V lost 4 bases and J lost 4; bases outside the gene matches: 9. This CDR3 has 16 residues.

This sequence joins TRBV19 and TRBJ2-1, with 7 bases lining up with TRBD2. Germline CDR1 LNHDA, CDR2 SQIVND (reference sequence). V was pared by 5 bases and J by 3 bases, with 7 bases of the junction left unmatched. This CDR3 contains 15 residues. The CDR3 reads CASSPSSGLYNEQFF. In DNA form, the CDR3 reads TGTGCCAGTAGTCCCTCTAGCGGCCTCTACAATGAGCAGTTCTTC.

The V and J genes are TRBV18 and TRBJ2-2; TRBD2 aligns across 8 bases. CDR3 length: 16 amino acids. CDR1 is KGHSH, CDR2 LQKENI, per germline. With V trimmed by 3 bases and J by 3 bases, 6 bases remained unmatched. As DNA, the CDR3 is TGTGCCAGCTCACCTAGGACTAGCACCGACACCGGGGAGCTGTTTTTT. Translating it yields CASSPRTSTDTGELFF. The full variable domain, completed using reference TRBV18 and TRBJ2-2, is NAGVMQNPRHLVRRRGQEARLRCSPMKGHSHVYWYRQLPEEGLKFMVYLQKENIIDESGMPKERFSAEFPKEGPSILRIQQVVRGDSAAYFCASSPRTSTDTGELFFGEGSRLTVL.

The DNA of the CDR3 is TGTGCCAGTAGTATTAGCGACAGGGGCGTCTATGGCTACACCTTC. Protein sequence: CASSISDRGVYGYTF. V and J are TRBV19 and TRBJ1-2; 8 bases are shared with TRBD1. V lost 3 bases and J lost 4; bases outside the gene matches: 7. The CDR3 covers 15 residues. The V gene's germline CDR1 is LNHDA and CDR2 SQIVND (reference sequence).

The chain carries TRBV3-1 (or the pseudogene TRBV3-2) and TRBJ1-2; D is ambiguous. This CDR3 comprises 13 residues. Germline V gives CDR1 LGHDT, CDR2 YNNKEL (reference sequence). V was cut by 6 bases and J by 3 bases, with 11 bases left in between. CDR3 protein: CASSPQLDYGYTF. In DNA form, the CDR3 reads TGTGCCAGCAGTCCCCAACTGGACTATGGCTACACCTTC.

The chain joins TRBV14 to TRBJ1-1; 7 bases fit TRBD1. J was trimmed by 11 bases and V by 0 bases; bases with no gene match: 3. The CDR3 spans 12 residues. Germline V lookup: CDR1 SGHDN, CDR2 FVKESK. CDR3 residues: CASSQEGRGAFF. The CDR3, as DNA: TGTGCCAGCAGCCAAGAGGGCAGGGGGGCTTTCTTT. Together with reference TRBV14 and TRBJ1-1, the CDR3 gives the full variable domain: EAGVTQFPSHSVIEKGQTVTLRCDPISGHDNLYWYRRVMGKEIKFLLHFVKESKQDESGMPNNRFLAERTGGTYSTLKVQPAELEDSGVYFCASSQEGRGAFFGQGTRLTVV.

The chain joins TRBV6-2 or TRBV6-3 to TRBJ1-5; 10 bases fit TRBD1. Germline lookup yields CDR1 MNHEY and CDR2 SVGEGT. Losses at the gene ends were 4 bases for V and 1 base for J; bases not matched to a gene: 7. This CDR3 is 17 amino acids long. The CDR3 coding sequence is TGTGCCAGCAGTTCCGGACAGGGGGTTGGGAGCAATCAGCCCCAGCATTTT. This codes for CASSSGQGVGSNQPQHF.

V and J are TRBV14 and TRBJ2-1; 8 bases agree with TRBD1. Germline CDR1 reads SGHDN; CDR2 reads FVKESK. Trimming removed 5 bases from V and 8 bases from J; junction bases left unmatched: 14. The CDR3 runs to 16 residues. Here the CDR3 DNA reads TGTGCCAGCAGCAAAGGGACAGGTCAAGGGGGCGATGAGCAGTTCTTC. It is translated as CASSKGTGQGGDEQFF. The complete variable domain, with remaining parts taken from reference TRBV14 and TRBJ2-1, reads EAGVTQFPSHSVIEKGQTVTLRCDPISGHDNLYWYRRVMGKEIKFLLHFVKESKQDESGMPNNRFLAERTGGTYSTLKVQPAELEDSGVYFCASSKGTGQGGDEQFFGPGTRLTVL.

The chain joins TRBV11-2 to TRBJ2-2; D remains ambiguous. The CDR3 sequence is 14 residues long. V was trimmed by 5 bases and J by 1 base, leaving 8 bases between them. Germline V gene sequence: CDR1 SGHAT, CDR2 FQNNGV. The CDR3: CASSVELNTGELFF. Written as DNA, the CDR3 is TGTGCCAGCAGCGTCGAGTTGAACACCGGGGAGCTGTTTTTT.

The CDR3 loop is CASSLATPGGWVHEQYF. The CDR3 DNA is TGTGCCAGCAGCTTAGCAACTCCGGGCGGGTGGGTCCACGAGCAGTACTTC. The chain uses TRBV7-6 and TRBJ2-7; tentative D call: TRBD2 (5 bases). CDR3 length equals 17 residues. V was pared by 0 bases and J by 5 bases, with 20 bases between. Germline values: CDR1 SGHVS, CDR2 FNYEAQ.

The chain uses TRBV5-1 and TRBJ2-1; D uncertain. V was trimmed by 0 bases and J by 0 bases, leaving 7 bases between them. The germline CDR1 and CDR2 sequences are SGHRS and YFSETQ. This CDR3 is 15 amino acids long. CDR3 bases: TGCGCCAGCAGCTTGGCCCGCAGCTCCTACAATGAGCAGTTCTTC. This sequence encodes CASSLARSSYNEQFF.

The rearrangement joins TRBV9 to TRBJ2-2; TRBD1 agrees at 9 bases. Trimming cost V 3 bases and J 4 bases; bases outside gene matches: 4. CDR3 length: 15 residues. The V gene's germline CDR1 is SGDLS and CDR2 YYNGEE. The CDR3 sequence is CASSADRGSTGELFF. In DNA form, the CDR3 reads TGTGCCAGCAGCGCGGACAGGGGAAGCACCGGGGAGCTGTTTTTT.

The chain uses TRBV19 and TRBJ2-7; maybe TRBD1 (5 bases). This CDR3 contains 16 residues. The ends were cut back, 3 bases at V and 0 bases at J, with 15 bases in the middle. The germline CDR1 and CDR2 sequences are LNHDA and SQIVND (reference sequence). The CDR3 loop is CASSIEMTEPSYEQYV. CDR3 bases: TGTGCCAGTAGTATCGAGATGACAGAACCCTCCTACGAGCAGTACGTC.

V usage is TRBV18 and J usage is TRBJ1-1, with 8 nucleotides matching TRBD1. The germline gives CDR1 KGHSH, CDR2 LQKENI. The CDR3 covers 14 residues. J lost 2 bases, V lost 5 bases, and 4 bases had no gene match. The CDR3 nucleotides are TGTGCCAGCTCAATAGGGACAGGAAACACTGAAGCTTTCTTT. Protein product: CASSIGTGNTEAFF.

The V and J genes are TRBV24-1 and TRBJ2-1; 8 bases match TRBD2. J gave up 9 bases and V 4 bases, and 4 bases lay outside the gene matches. The CDR3 runs 13 residues. Germline CDR1 is KGHDR and CDR2 is SFDVKD. The CDR3 loop is CATSEGLEGEQFF. CDR3 nucleotide sequence: TGTGCCACCAGTGAGGGACTAGAGGGTGAGCAGTTCTTC.

CDR3 protein: CASSQVGQGHTEAFF. CDR3 nucleotide sequence: TGTGCCAGCAGCCAAGTGGGACAGGGGCACACTGAAGCTTTCTTT. V is TRBV14 and J is TRBJ1-1, with 10 bases identical to TRBD1. The CDR3 consists of 15 residues. Trimming cost V 1 base and J 3 bases; bases outside gene matches: 2. Germline loops: CDR1 SGHDN, CDR2 FVKESK.

This chain uses TRBV5-4 with TRBJ2-7; 11 nucleotides match TRBD1. V was clipped by 4 bases and J by 7 bases; unmatched bases: 13. Looked up from germline, CDR1 is SGHNT and CDR2 is YYREEE (reference sequence). The CDR3 is made up of 16 amino acids. In DNA form, the CDR3 reads TGTGCCAGCAGCGGGACAGGGGGGGGGACTATGCGAGAGCAGTACTTC. This encodes CASSGTGGGTMREQYF.

The V and J genes are TRBV18 and TRBJ1-6; D is unresolved. Germline CDR1 is KGHSH and CDR2 is LQKENI. The CDR3 spans 14 residues. V was shortened by 2 bases and J by 6 bases, with 8 bases between the two germline ends. CDR3 residues: CASSPTVSNSPLHF. The CDR3 DNA sequence: TGTGCCAGCTCACCAACAGTGAGTAATTCACCCCTCCACTTT.

The V and J genes are TRBV15 and TRBJ1-1, with 7 bases lining up with TRBD1. After removal of 4 bases from V and 5 bases from J, the junction contained 10 bases not matched to a gene. Germline CDR1 reads LNHNV; CDR2 reads YYDKDF (reference sequence). The CDR3 extends over 15 amino acids. The CDR3 here is CATSIKRQGGTEAFF. In DNA form, the CDR3 reads TGTGCCACCAGCATTAAACGACAGGGCGGGACTGAAGCTTTCTTT.

The genes are TRBV20-1 and TRBJ2-5; D is unclear. The CDR3 has 12 residues. Trimming took off 6 bases at V and 0 bases at J, with 8 bases between the two ends. Germline V gene lookup returns CDR1 DFQATT and CDR2 SNEGSKA (reference sequence). The CDR3 coding sequence is TGCAGTGCCAGTACACACCAAGAGACCCAGTACTTC. Protein product: CSASTHQETQYF.

V usage is TRBV5-1 and J usage is TRBJ1-1; D unclear. V lost 0 bases and J 1 base, leaving 7 bases between the germline ends. CDR3 length: 14 residues. Germline CDR1 is SGHRS and CDR2 is YFSETQ. The CDR3 here is CASSLAAANTEAFF. The CDR3 region has the DNA TGCGCCAGCAGCTTGGCGGCGGCGAACACTGAAGCTTTCTTT.

The chain carries TRBV30 and TRBJ2-7, with D perhaps matching TRBD2 (5 bases). The CDR3 is made up of 12 amino acids. Germline values: CDR1 GTSNPN, CDR2 SVGIG (reference sequence). With 3 bases removed from V and 3 bases from J, the gap between germline ends came to 9 bases. The DNA for the CDR3 is TGTGCCTGGAGGAGGGATTTCTACGAGCAGTACTTC. Encoded protein: CAWRRDFYEQYF.

This chain uses TRBV4-2 with TRBJ2-7; 10 bases map to TRBD1. V gave up 0 bases and J gave up 2 bases; unmatched junction bases: 10. The CDR3 length is 18 residues. The V gene's germline CDR1 is LGHNA and CDR2 YNFKEQ. The CDR3 here is CASSQDRWGDRGTYEQYF. DNA of the CDR3: TGTGCCAGCAGCCAAGACAGGTGGGGGGACAGGGGAACCTACGAGCAGTACTTC.

The chain recombines TRBV3-1 (or the pseudogene TRBV3-2) with TRBJ1-5; D uncertain. The germline V gene encodes CDR1 LGHDT and CDR2 YNNKEL (reference sequence). V was cut by 3 bases and J by 0 bases, with 9 bases left in between. The CDR3 totals 15 residues. The chain's CDR3 is CASSHSLNSNQPQHF. The DNA for the CDR3 is TGTGCCAGCAGCCATAGTCTGAATAGCAATCAGCCCCAGCATTTT.

This sequence joins TRBV6-5 and TRBJ1-1, with TRBD1 identical over 9 bases. This CDR3 region has 15 residues. After removal of 6 bases from V and 5 bases from J, the junction contained 10 bases not matched to a gene. Germline V gene data show CDR1 as MNHEY and CDR2 as SVGAGI. The CDR3 here is CASSPPGTGWTEAFF. CDR3 in DNA: TGTGCCAGCAGCCCACCCGGGACAGGGTGGACTGAAGCTTTCTTT.

V usage is TRBV7-9 and J usage is TRBJ2-1; 9 bases are shared with TRBD2. The CDR3 is 16 residues long. Germline V gene lookup returns CDR1 SEHNR and CDR2 FQNEAQ (reference sequence). The V gene end was trimmed by 1 base and the J gene end by 8 bases; junction bases not matched to a gene: 9. As DNA, the CDR3 is TGTGCCAGCAGCTTAGTGGGGCGGGAGGGCGGCGATGAGCAGTTCTTC. As protein: CASSLVGREGGDEQFF.

This clone was counted a few times. The chain employs TRBV28 and TRBJ1-1; tentative D call: TRBD1 (5 bases). V was clipped by 4 bases and J by 5 bases, with 14 bases between them. Looked up from germline, CDR1 is MDHEN and CDR2 is SYDVKM. CDR3 length: 14 amino acids. CDR3 nucleotides: TGTGCCAGCAGTTCAGGACCCCGGACAACTGAAGCTTTCTTT. Protein: CASSSGPRTTEAFF.

The chain links TRBV29-1 to TRBJ2-3, with D hard to call. Germline CDR1 SQVTM, CDR2 ANQGSEA. Deletions cut 1 base from V and 4 bases from J, with 12 bases between. The CDR3 runs 14 residues. The CDR3 sequence is CSVEALEGPDTQYF. The CDR3 nucleotides read TGCAGCGTTGAAGCCCTAGAAGGCCCAGATACGCAGTATTTT.